The 17 T cell receptor beta chains in this list originate from one sample, sequenced in a study of beta chain features in type 1 diabetes (dated by TCRdb to 2017 to 2018). Libraries were prepared through the immunoSEQ multiplex PCR assay. The High Capacity cDNA Reverse Transcription Kit was used to reverse transcribe all of the isolated RNA, meaning that expressed TCRB transcripts were what got sequenced. As stored in TCRdb, this immuneACCESS dataset retains in-frame rearrangements with V and J assigned. A fraction of the clones does not appear; measured against another copy, unresolved V genes explain less than half of the discrepancy, and the remainder lacks a known reason. Recorded for this sample are roughly 40,000 clones; 49% of them occurred a single time. Jointly, the top ten make up more than 0.65% of the sample. The specimen was central memory CD4+ T cells from blood. The receptors derive from a woman aged 18-29 years in good health.

This chain links TRBV11-2 with TRBJ1-4, with 11 bases identical to TRBD1. Losses at the gene ends were 7 bases for V and 7 bases for J; bases not matched to a gene: 5. This CDR3 is 14 amino acids long. Germline V gene data show CDR1 as SGHAT and CDR2 as FQNNGV. CDR3 protein: CASTNGQGAEKLFF. The CDR3 coding sequence is TGTGCCAGCACCAATGGACAGGGGGCTGAAAAACTGTTTTTT.

This chain joins TRBV18 and TRBJ1-5, with a possible D match to TRBD1 (5 bases). V was shortened by 4 bases and J by 3 bases, with 10 bases between the two germline ends. The CDR3 contains 14 residues. CDR1 KGHSH and CDR2 LQKENI come from the germline V gene. The CDR3, as DNA: TGTGCCAGCTCACTCAGGGCAATCAATCAGCCCCAGCATTTT. Protein product: CASSLRAINQPQHF.

This clone was detected only a few times. CDR3 residues: CASSLGGADTQYF. The CDR3, as DNA: TGCGCCAGCAGCTTGGGGGGCGCAGATACGCAGTATTTT. The gene calls are TRBV5-1 and TRBJ2-3; weak D call: TRBD1 (5 bases). V dropped 0 bases and J dropped 4 bases, with 6 bases sitting between them. Germline loops: CDR1 SGHRS, CDR2 YFSETQ. The CDR3 runs to 13 residues. Full variable domain (rest looked up from reference TRBV5-1 and TRBJ2-3): KAGVTQTPRYLIKTRGQQVTLSCSPISGHRSVSWYQQTPGQGLQFLFEYFSETQRNKGNFPGRFSGRQFSNSRSEMNVSTLELGDSALYLCASSLGGADTQYFGPGTRLTVL.

The chain joins TRBV30 to TRBJ1-1; D gene uncertain. The CDR3 consists of 14 residues. V lost 2 bases and J 4 bases, leaving 14 bases between the germline ends. Germline V gives CDR1 GTSNPN, CDR2 SVGIG (reference sequence). The CDR3 DNA follows: TGTGCCTGGAGTACAATCCCCAGACTCACTGAAGCTTTCTTT. This encodes CAWSTIPRLTEAFF.

Only a few counts were recorded for this clone. The chain joins TRBV6-5 to TRBJ2-1; D may be TRBD2 (6 bases). The CDR3 totals 15 residues. Germline CDR1 and CDR2: MNHEY and SVGAGI. V was shortened by 5 bases and J by 6 bases, with 17 bases between the two germline ends. The CDR3, as DNA: TGTGCCAGCAGTCCCGGGGGTTTCGGCGGCAATGAGCAGTTCTTC. Translation gives CASSPGGFGGNEQFF.

This sequence joins TRBV7-9 and TRBJ2-5; maybe TRBD1 (6 bases). This CDR3 comprises 15 residues. Trimming took 5 bases from V and 1 from J, leaving 14 bases between them. Germline-derived CDR1 and CDR2 are SEHNR and FQNEAQ (reference sequence). For the CDR3, the DNA is TGTGCCAGCAGCCCACGAAACAGGGTCCAAGAGACCCAGTACTTC. This codes for CASSPRNRVQETQYF.

This clone has a handful of counts. The chain recombines TRBV30 with TRBJ2-3; the match to TRBD2 covers 10 bases. The V gene's germline CDR1 is GTSNPN and CDR2 SVGIG (reference sequence). The CDR3 has 14 residues. The V segment lost 4 bases and the J segment 0 bases; nucleotides outside the gene matches: 1. The CDR3 DNA follows: TGTGCCTGGACTAGCGGGGGTAGCACAGATACGCAGTATTTT. It encodes CAWTSGGSTDTQYF.

The chain recombines TRBV28 with TRBJ1-1, with D unclear. The ends were cut back, 6 bases at V and 1 base at J, with 6 bases in the middle. Looked up from germline, CDR1 is MDHEN and CDR2 is SYDVKM. The CDR3 extends over 12 amino acids. CDR3 region: CASRRGNTEAFF. DNA of the CDR3: TGTGCCAGCAGACGGGGGAACACTGAAGCTTTCTTT.

This clone was observed a handful of times. This chain uses TRBV10-2 with TRBJ2-7; 7 bases are shared with TRBD2. Germline trimming cut 7 bases from V and 3 bases from J; bases unmatched to any gene: 9. Germline-derived CDR1 and CDR2 are WSHSY and SAAADI. The CDR3 loop spans 14 amino acids. The CDR3 sequence is CASMAGVSGYEQYF. DNA of the CDR3: TGCGCCAGCATGGCGGGGGTCTCGGGCTACGAGCAGTACTTC.

The chain couples TRBV29-1 to TRBJ2-7; no clear D. V was clipped by 8 bases and J by 4 bases, with 12 bases between them. In germline, CDR1 is SQVTM, CDR2 ANQGSEA. The length of the CDR3 is 11 residues. CDR3 sequence (DNA): TGCAGCCTTGCCCAAGCTTACGAGCAGTACTTC. Translated: CSLAQAYEQYF.

This chain links TRBV7-8 with TRBJ2-1, with 8 bases aligning to TRBD2. This CDR3 spans 17 amino acids. After removal of 1 base from V and 12 bases from J, the junction contained 17 bases not matched to a gene. The germline V gene has CDR1 SGHVS and CDR2 FQNEAQ. The CDR3 region has the DNA TGTGCCAGCAGCTTAGTGTCCGGACTAGCAGCGGATGGGGTGCAGTTCTTC. Its translation: CASSLVSGLAADGVQFF.

The chain joins TRBV5-1 to TRBJ2-5, with TRBD1 matching 7 bases. The J call may be in error: the DNA end matches TRBJ2-7 better. The CDR3 totals 14 residues. The V gene's germline CDR1 is SGHRS and CDR2 YFSETQ. For the CDR3, the DNA is TGCGCCAGCAGCCGTGCCGGACAGGACTACGAGCAGTACTTC. It yields the protein CASSRAGQDYEQYF.

The chain carries TRBV20-1 and TRBJ2-1; no clear D gene. Per germline, CDR1 DFQATT and CDR2 SNEGSKA (reference sequence). The CDR3 sequence is 11 residues long. Trimming removed 0 bases at V and 10 bases at J, with 7 bases between. CDR3 DNA sequence: TGCAGTGCTAGAGAAGACGGGGAGCAGTTCTTC. Its protein product is CSAREDGEQFF.

Relative to its sample, this clone is medium-sized. The gene calls are TRBV7-2 and TRBJ2-2; a weak D match, TRBD2 (6 bases). Per germline, CDR1 SGHTA and CDR2 FQGNSA. The CDR3 contains 17 residues. V lost 1 base and J lost 6, with 18 bases in between. The CDR3 nucleotides read TGTGCCAGCAGCTTAGGGTCGGGGACTGCGAAGGCCGGGGAGCTGTTTTTT. The encoded protein is CASSLGSGTAKAGELFF.

J is TRBJ2-1 and V is TRBV5-4; 11 bases align to TRBD2. Per the germline V gene, CDR1 is SGHNT and CDR2 is YYREEE (reference sequence). V shed 0 bases, J shed 6 bases, and the junction held 14 bases outside the gene matches. CDR3 length: 19 amino acids. The DNA of the CDR3 is TGTGCCAGCAGCTTGGATAGGGTTAGCGGGAGGGCCTGGGGCAATGAGCAGTTCTTC. This translates into CASSLDRVSGRAWGNEQFF.

As DNA, the CDR3 is TGTGCCAGCAGCTTAGGGTCAGGGCAAGAGACCCAGTACTTC. Protein product: CASSLGSGQETQYF. The chain employs TRBV11-2 and TRBJ2-5, with a tentative D call TRBD1 (5 bases). Germline loops: CDR1 SGHAT, CDR2 FQNNGV. This CDR3 has 14 amino acids. Trimming took 1 base from V and 2 from J, leaving 8 bases between them.

The V call is TRBV4-2, the J call TRBJ2-5; 9 nucleotides line up with TRBD2. The CDR3 has 16 residues. The V and J ends lost 2 bases and 0 bases, in that order; junction bases with no gene match: 4. Germline CDR1 and CDR2: LGHNA and YNFKEQ. The CDR3 is CASSQRSSGDQETQYF. Here the CDR3 DNA reads TGTGCCAGCAGCCAAAGGTCTAGCGGGGACCAAGAGACCCAGTACTTC.